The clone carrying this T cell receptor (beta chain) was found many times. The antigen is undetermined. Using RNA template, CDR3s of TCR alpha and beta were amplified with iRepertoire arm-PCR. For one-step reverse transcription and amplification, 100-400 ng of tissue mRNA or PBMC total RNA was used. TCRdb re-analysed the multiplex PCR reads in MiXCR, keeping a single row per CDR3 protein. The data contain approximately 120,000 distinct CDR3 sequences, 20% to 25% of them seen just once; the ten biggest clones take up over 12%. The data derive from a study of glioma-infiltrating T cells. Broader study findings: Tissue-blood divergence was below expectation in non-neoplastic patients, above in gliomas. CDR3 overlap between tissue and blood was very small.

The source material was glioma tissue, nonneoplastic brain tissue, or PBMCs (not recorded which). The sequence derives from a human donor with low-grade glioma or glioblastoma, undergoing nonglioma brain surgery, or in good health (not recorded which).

The CDR3 here is CATSNVRPGNEQFF. The DNA of the CDR3 is TGTGCCACCAGCAACGTAAGGCCAGGCAATGAGCAGTTCTTC. The V gene is TRBV15, the J gene TRBJ2-1; the D is unclear. The CDR3 spans 14 residues. Deletions cut 4 bases from V and 6 bases from J, with 13 bases between. CDR1 is LNHNV, CDR2 YYDKDF, per germline (reference sequence).